This is a list of T cell receptor beta chains from one sample in a study of blood T cell repertoires in COVID-19. The table came from immunoSEQ multiplex PCR; TCRdb's copy has only in-frame clones and leaves some out. The sample lists hundreds of thousands of clones, 90% occurring once. The material sequenced was peripheral blood. The receptors were gathered from a woman under 30 with acute or convalescent COVID-19. Each CDR3 is given with its conserved first and last residue. D genes are given only for firm matches. The size field is filled for only some rows; it gives once, few, many or a size class.

V	size	D	J	CDR3	DNA
TRBV7-3	.	.	TRBJ1-2	CASSLTGDYGYTF	TGTGCCAGCAGCTTAACAGGGGACTATGGCTACACCTTC
TRBV9	.	TRBD1	TRBJ1-4	CAAGPGQGYVPTNEKLFF	TGTGCCGCGGGGCCGGGACAGGGCTATGTCCCAACTAATGAAAAACTGTTTTTT
TRBV7-6	.	.	TRBJ2-2	CASSLEGGGLTTGELFF	TGTGCCAGCAGCTTAGAAGGGGGGGGCCTTACCACCGGGGAGCTGTTTTTT
TRBV5-1	.	TRBD1	TRBJ1-6	CASSSGQTNSPLHF	TGCGCCAGCAGCTCGGGACAGACTAATTCACCCCTCCACTTT
TRBV5-6	.	TRBD2	TRBJ2-7	CASSSRGGSEQYF	TGTGCCAGCAGCTCCCGGGGGGGATCCGAGCAGTACTTC
TRBV10-2	.	TRBD2	TRBJ2-1	CASRTRNEQFF	TGCGCCAGCCGGACTAGGAATGAGCAGTTCTTC
TRBV10-3	.	TRBD1	TRBJ1-1	CAIRGTDMNTEAFF	TGTGCCATCAGGGGGACAGATATGAACACTGAAGCTTTCTTT
TRBV20-1	.	TRBD2	TRBJ2-1	CSASSGRAVSYNEQFF	TGCAGTGCTAGTAGTGGGAGGGCGGTTTCCTACAATGAGCAGTTCTTC
TRBV29-1	.	.	TRBJ2-3	CSGHRDFSTDTQYF	TGCAGCGGTCACAGGGATTTTAGCACAGATACGCAGTATTTT
TRBV3-1/TRBV3-2	.	.	TRBJ1-5	CASSQELTLGNQPQHF	TGTGCCAGCAGCCAAGAACTAACTCTGGGCAATCAGCCCCAGCATTTT
TRBV2	.	.	TRBJ2-4	CASSDILAKNIQYF	TGTGCCAGCAGTGATATACTAGCCAAAAACATTCAGTACTTC
TRBV11-3	.	TRBD2	TRBJ2-1	CASSPRTSGAFTYNEQFF	TGTGCCAGCAGCCCCCGGACTAGCGGGGCTTTCACCTACAATGAGCAGTTCTTC
TRBV5-1	.	.	TRBJ1-4	CASSYSTGEKLFF	TGCGCCAGCAGTTACTCAACCGGTGAAAAACTGTTTTTT
TRBV5-1	.	.	TRBJ2-5	CASSFDPRETQYF	TGCGCCAGCAGCTTCGACCCCAGGGAGACCCAGTACTTC
TRBV15	once	.	TRBJ1-5	CATSSRGNQPQHF	TGTGCCACCAGCAGTCGGGGGAATCAGCCCCAGCATTTT
TRBV11-2	.	TRBD2	TRBJ2-1	CASSSRPGLVNEQFF	TGTGCCAGCAGCTCTCGCCCGGGACTAGTAAATGAGCAGTTCTTC
TRBV3-1/TRBV3-2	.	TRBD2	TRBJ2-3	CASSARTSGGPMYTQYF	TGTGCCAGCAGCGCCCGGACTAGCGGGGGCCCCATGTATACGCAGTATTTT
TRBV4-1	.	.	TRBJ1-5	CASSQSSNQPQHF	TGCGCCAGCAGCCAATCCTCTAATCAGCCCCAGCATTTT
TRBV18	.	.	TRBJ2-5	CASSPPGEETQYF	TGTGCCAGCTCACCCCCGGGGGAAGAGACCCAGTACTTC
TRBV29-1	.	TRBD1	TRBJ1-2	CSADRDWGYTF	TGCAGCGCCGACAGGGACTGGGGCTACACCTTC
TRBV6-2/TRBV6-3	.	.	TRBJ1-5	CASSYWQVSQPQHF	TGTGCCAGCAGTTACTGGCAGGTATCCCAGCCCCAGCATTTT
TRBV9	.	TRBD2	TRBJ2-2	CASSGHPGLGGTGELFF	TGTGCCAGCAGCGGACATCCGGGACTAGGGGGTACCGGGGAGCTGTTTTTT
TRBV5-1	.	.	TRBJ1-6	CASSLKGGPYNSPLHF	TGCGCCAGCAGCTTGAAAGGGGGACCGTATAATTCACCCCTCCACTTT
TRBV28	.	.	TRBJ1-5	CASFTAQGRNQPQHF	TGTGCCAGCTTCACTGCCCAGGGCCGCAATCAGCCCCAGCATTTT
TRBV27	.	TRBD1	TRBJ2-7	CASSPPRQGSNEQYF	TGTGCCAGCAGTCCCCCGAGACAGGGTAGTAACGAGCAGTACTTC
TRBV4-3	.	TRBD2	TRBJ2-5	CASSQDRGLAGYQETQYF	TGCGCCAGCAGCCAAGATAGGGGACTAGCGGGGTACCAAGAGACCCAGTACTTC
TRBV5-6	.	TRBD1	TRBJ2-1	CASSPRTGGVYNEQFF	TGTGCCAGCAGCCCAAGGACAGGGGGCGTGTACAATGAGCAGTTCTTC
TRBV2	.	.	TRBJ1-6	CASVSGSSYNSPLHF	TGTGCCAGCGTCTCGGGGAGCTCCTATAATTCACCCCTCCACTTT
TRBV30	.	TRBD2	TRBJ2-1	CAWSVLAGAYEQFF	TGTGCCTGGAGTGTACTAGCGGGGGCCTATGAGCAGTTCTTC
TRBV10-3	.	.	TRBJ1-5	CAISEGGEVQPQHF	TGTGCCATCAGTGAGGGGGGGGAGGTTCAGCCCCAGCATTTT
TRBV2	once	.	TRBJ2-7	CASIQQGREQYF	TGTGCCAGCATCCAACAGGGTCGCGAGCAGTACTTC
TRBV4-1	.	.	TRBJ1-3	CASSQGQGTGNTIYF	TGCGCCAGCAGCCAAGGGCAGGGGACTGGAAACACCATATATTTT
TRBV5-4	once	.	TRBJ1-1	CASAPGHTWGTEAFF	TGTGCCAGTGCACCGGGACATACTTGGGGGACTGAAGCTTTCTTT
TRBV5-6	.	TRBD1	TRBJ1-5	CASSYTGTASNQPQHF	TGTGCCAGCAGCTACACCGGGACAGCCTCCAATCAGCCCCAGCATTTT
TRBV21-1	.	.	TRBJ1-3	CASSKNFFREYTIYF	TGTGCCAGCAGCAAAAACTTCTTTCGTGAGTACACCATATATTTT
TRBV6-6	once	.	TRBJ1-1	CASHYSPRSGDEAFF	TGTGCCAGCCATTACTCCCCCCGGTCGGGGGACGAAGCTTTCTTT
TRBV3-1/TRBV3-2	.	TRBD1	TRBJ1-2	CASSQLGQGNGYTF	TGTGCCAGCAGCCAGTTAGGACAGGGCAATGGCTACACCTTC
TRBV27	once	.	TRBJ1-1	CASSLSTPGFMNTEAFF	TGTGCCAGCAGTTTATCCACCCCGGGGTTCATGAACACTGAAGCTTTCTTT
TRBV7-9	.	.	TRBJ1-2	CASSLRENAYGYTF	TGTGCCAGCAGCCTCCGGGAAAACGCCTATGGCTACACCTTC
TRBV27	.	.	TRBJ1-2	CASSLSDSNYGYTF	TGTGCCAGCAGTTTGTCGGACAGCAACTATGGCTACACCTTC
TRBV21-1	.	.	TRBJ2-5	CASSPPLRQYF	TGTGCCAGCAGCCCTCCATTGCGTCAGTACTTC
TRBV3-1/TRBV3-2	.	TRBD2	TRBJ2-3	CASSLFGIAGDADTQYF	TGTGCCAGCAGCCTCTTCGGGATAGCGGGGGACGCAGATACGCAGTATTTT
TRBV7-2	.	.	TRBJ1-2	CASSLARVGADGYTF	TGTGCCAGCAGCTTGGCCCGAGTAGGGGCTGATGGCTACACCTTC
TRBV2	.	TRBD1	TRBJ1-6	CASSNRQGSTNSPLHF	TGTGCCAGCAGTAACAGACAGGGGTCCACTAATTCACCCCTCCACTTT
TRBV6-2/TRBV6-3	.	.	TRBJ1-2	CASSYPGQLTTWDYTF	TGTGCCAGCAGTTACCCAGGACAGCTTACAACATGGGACTACACCTTC
TRBV6-5	.	TRBD1	TRBJ1-2	CASRTGSNYGYTF	TGTGCCAGCAGGACAGGGTCTAACTATGGCTACACCTTC
TRBV24-1	.	TRBD1	TRBJ1-6	CATSDAGTANSPLHF	TGTGCCACCAGTGATGCCGGGACAGCCAATTCACCCCTCCACTTT
TRBV4-1	.	.	TRBJ2-7	CASSQVVLASYEQYF	TGCGCCAGCAGCCAAGTTGTACTAGCCTCCTACGAGCAGTACTTC
TRBV2	few	.	TRBJ1-2	CASRTPPGGSGDLGYTF	TGTGCCAGCAGAACCCCCCCGGGCGGCTCGGGGGACCTGGGCTACACCTTC
TRBV19	once	TRBD2	TRBJ2-5	CASRRTSGGAETQYF	TGTGCCAGTAGGCGGACTAGCGGGGGGGCCGAGACCCAGTACTTC
TRBV13	.	TRBD2	TRBJ2-6	CASSLGLAGGLAGANVLTF	TGTGCCAGCAGCTTAGGGCTAGCGGGGGGCCTGGCCGGGGCCAACGTCCTGACTTTC
TRBV4-3	.	TRBD1	TRBJ1-3	CASSQDGNRGANTIYF	TGCGCCAGCAGCCAAGACGGGAACAGGGGTGCGAACACCATATATTTT
TRBV19	.	TRBD1	TRBJ1-2	CASSTSGTGVLGYTF	TGTGCCAGTAGTACGAGCGGGACAGGGGTTCTTGGCTACACCTTC
TRBV4-3	.	.	TRBJ1-5	CASSQDLNQPQHF	TGCGCCAGCAGCCAAGATCTAAATCAGCCCCAGCATTTT
TRBV30	.	.	TRBJ1-5	CAWSVNGRGNQPQHF	TGTGCCTGGAGTGTAAATGGGAGAGGAAATCAGCCCCAGCATTTT
TRBV6-6	.	TRBD1	TRBJ1-3	CASSYSDRVGNTIYF	TGTGCCAGCAGTTACTCAGACAGGGTGGGAAACACCATATATTTT
TRBV19	.	.	TRBJ2-2	CATNPGNTGELFF	TGTGCCACTAACCCTGGGAACACCGGGGAGCTGTTTTTT
TRBV4-1	.	TRBD1	TRBJ1-5	CASSQGAGQPNQPQHF	TGCGCCAGCAGCCAAGGGGCGGGACAGCCCAATCAGCCCCAGCATTTT
TRBV5-6	.	.	TRBJ2-5	CASSPGHRDPYQETQYF	TGTGCCAGCAGCCCTGGACACCGAGATCCGTACCAAGAGACCCAGTACTTC